The source of this TCR beta chain is a study of T cells in localized non-small cell lung cancer. The protocol was immunoSEQ multiplex PCR, while the TCRdb copy is restricted to in-frame clones and leaves out a portion. The table lists about 59,000 clones, roughly nine tenths of them singletons. The CDR3 contains 16 residues. Germline CDR1 reads SGHAT; CDR2 reads FQNNGV. Losses at the gene ends were 0 bases for V and 2 bases for J; bases not matched to a gene: 3. The chain combines TRBV11-2 with TRBJ2-2; 7 positions match TRBD2. The clonotype comes from a man aged 40 to 70 with stage I lung adenocarcinoma. Sequences were derived from peripheral blood, sampled before any cancer treatment. The chain's CDR3 is CASSLELATNTGELFF. CDR3 coding DNA: TGTGCCAGCAGCTTAGAACTAGCGACAAACACCGGGGAGCTGTTTTTT. Variable domain in full (rest from reference TRBV11-2 and TRBJ2-2): EAGVAQSPRYKIIEKRQSVAFWCNPISGHATLYWYQQILGQGPKLLIQFQNNGVVDDSQLPKDRFSAERLKGVDSTLKIQPAKLEDSAVYLCASSLELATNTGELFFGEGSRLTVL.